The sequence of this TCR beta chain was determined in a study of early T cells in non-severe SARS-CoV-2 infection. TCRdb redid the calling of the 5' RACE reads with MiXCR, one entry per CDR3 protein. Of 70,000 to 85,000 distinct CDR3 sequences in the sample, 9% to 15% are singletons; the top ten hold about 7%. With V trimmed by 5 bases and J by 9 bases, 10 bases remained unmatched. Germline V CDR1 and CDR2: KGHDR, SFDVKD. This CDR3 region has 16 residues. The chain employs TRBV24-1 and TRBJ2-1, with TRBD1 matching 12 bases. Sample: whole blood. The source of this sequence is an adult who was a healthcare worker with PCR-confirmed SARS-CoV-2 infection or an uninfected control (not recorded which). Written as DNA, the CDR3 is TGTGCCACCAGTGCCCGGGACAGGGGGCGGTACGGTGAGCAGTTCTTC. Its translation is CATSARDRGRYGEQFF.